The clone carrying this TCR beta chain has just one count. The germline V and J ends were trimmed by 3 bases and 2 bases, with 9 bases remaining between them. CDR3 length: 14 amino acids. Germline values: CDR1 MNHNS, CDR2 SASEGT. This specimen belongs to a study of blood T cell repertoires in COVID-19. Overall study: The origin of the acute and convalescent COVID-19 samples was the United States, Italy and Spain. Nucleic acid was either cDNA or gDNA, and it came from T cells, B-cell-depleted T cells, or PBMCs.

As processed by the authors: The assay estimated nucleated cells by amplifying reference gene primers. Sequencing was performed with immunoSEQ multiplex PCR; in TCRdb, only in-frame clones are kept and a portion is missing. The V and J calls and clone size are taken from that table; D and trimming were inferred from the DNA. The table has 35,000 to 45,000 clones, 85% seen once. Specimen: peripheral blood. This sequence was found in a human donor in a cohort sampled during active COVID-19. This sequence joins TRBV6-1 and TRBJ2-3; D gene uncertain. The chain's CDR3 is CASSDVGATDTQYF. CDR3 nucleotide sequence: TGTGCCAGCAGTGACGTAGGAGCCACAGATACGCAGTATTTT.